The source of this T cell receptor (beta chain) is a study of T cell responses to AZD1222 COVID-19 vaccine. Study results and caveats: Close to half of all spike-specific TCRs reportedly target regions of the variants that are unmutated. Spike regions recognized by vaccine-associated CD4 TCRs spanned the protein, led by 160-218 and 743-854. Donors in the cohort were predominantly white British and more often female, and clonal diversity was possibly underestimated.

The repertoire was sequenced with immunoSEQ multiplex PCR; TCRdb's copy has only in-frame clones and lacks some. Of about 160,000 clones listed, more than 75% are singletons. This clone has just one count. Its specificity is not known. This sample comprised peripheral blood, obtained 28 days after the second AZD1222 dose. The sequence was collected from an adult who received the AZD1222 COVID-19 vaccine.

The DNA of the CDR3 is TGTGCCAGCAGGGGGACAGGGCTATTGTACGAGCAGTACTTC. It encodes CASRGTGLLYEQYF. The V gene is TRBV6-5, the J gene TRBJ2-7; 9 bases align to TRBD1. The CDR3 is 14 residues long. Germline trimming cut 6 bases from V and 4 bases from J; bases unmatched to any gene: 7. Germline V lookup: CDR1 MNHEY, CDR2 SVGAGI.